A selection of T cell receptor beta chains follows, all from one sample in a study of T cell responses to AZD1222 COVID-19 vaccine. Only in-frame clones appear in the TCRdb table, and some are missing; sequencing was by immunoSEQ multiplex PCR. The sample has 110,000 to 150,000 clones; roughly 91% are singletons. This specimen was peripheral blood, taken on day 0 of AZD1222 vaccination. These receptor sequences come from an adult in good health. CDR3s include the opening cysteine and the closing phenylalanine or tryptophan. The order of the fields is clone size, D gene, V gene, J gene, CDR3 DNA, CDR3 protein. D genes are given only for firm matches. Part of the rows lack a size; the others show once, few, many or a class for expanded clones.

clone_size: NA
d_call: NA
v_call: TRBV5-5
j_call: TRBJ2-2
cdr3_nt: TGTGCCAGCACCTCAAGTCCCTCCCGCGGAGTCGGGGAGCTGTTTTTT
cdr3_aa: CASTSSPSRGVGELFF

clone_size: NA
d_call: NA
v_call: TRBV5-1
j_call: TRBJ2-5
cdr3_nt: TGCGCCAGCAGCTTCGGGTTGGTGGGGGCGTACCAAGAGACCCAGTACTTC
cdr3_aa: CASSFGLVGAYQETQYF

clone_size: NA
d_call: NA
v_call: TRBV21-1
j_call: TRBJ2-3
cdr3_nt: TGTGCCAGCAGCAAAAAAGCGGGCAGGGATACAGATACGCAGTATTTT
cdr3_aa: CASSKKAGRDTDTQYF

clone_size: NA
d_call: NA
v_call: TRBV6-5
j_call: TRBJ1-2
cdr3_nt: TGTGCCAGCAGTTATTCGGGCTGGGGCTACACCTTC
cdr3_aa: CASSYSGWGYTF

clone_size: once
d_call: NA
v_call: TRBV29-1
j_call: TRBJ2-5
cdr3_nt: TGCAGCGCTACTATTCCGGACAGTCGGTCTGGAGAGACCCAGTACTTC
cdr3_aa: CSATIPDSRSGETQYF

clone_size: NA
d_call: NA
v_call: TRBV18
j_call: TRBJ1-3
cdr3_nt: TGTGCCAGCTCACCAACCCTCGCTGGAAACACCATATATTTT
cdr3_aa: CASSPTLAGNTIYF

clone_size: NA
d_call: NA
v_call: TRBV9
j_call: TRBJ1-4
cdr3_nt: TGTGCCAGCAGCGTAGGGGAGGGTTTGACTAATGAAAAACTGTTTTTT
cdr3_aa: CASSVGEGLTNEKLFF

clone_size: NA
d_call: NA
v_call: TRBV30
j_call: TRBJ1-2
cdr3_nt: TGTGCCTGGAGTGATAACTATGGCTACACCTTC
cdr3_aa: CAWSDNYGYTF

clone_size: NA
d_call: NA
v_call: TRBV24-1
j_call: TRBJ1-5
cdr3_nt: TGTGCCACCACAGGGGTAGGAAGCAATCAGCCCCAGCATTTT
cdr3_aa: CATTGVGSNQPQHF

clone_size: NA
d_call: NA
v_call: TRBV19
j_call: TRBJ1-1
cdr3_nt: TGTGCCAGTAGGCGGGCCAGGGGCACTGAAGCTTTCTTT
cdr3_aa: CASRRARGTEAFF

clone_size: NA
d_call: TRBD1
v_call: TRBV19
j_call: TRBJ1-1
cdr3_nt: TGTGCCAGTAGTATGGACAGGGTAAAGACTGAAGCTTTCTTT
cdr3_aa: CASSMDRVKTEAFF

clone_size: NA
d_call: NA
v_call: TRBV12-3/TRBV12-4
j_call: TRBJ2-3
cdr3_nt: TGTGCCAGCAGTTTTTCAGGGGAGGATACGCAGTATTTT
cdr3_aa: CASSFSGEDTQYF

clone_size: few
d_call: TRBD1
v_call: TRBV28
j_call: TRBJ2-7
cdr3_nt: TGTGCCAGCAGCTCCGGACAGGGCCCATACGAGCAGTACTTC
cdr3_aa: CASSSGQGPYEQYF

clone_size: NA
d_call: NA
v_call: TRBV29-1
j_call: TRBJ1-1
cdr3_nt: TGCAGCGTTGTAGGGTCTACTGGGGGCACTGAAGCTTTCTTT
cdr3_aa: CSVVGSTGGTEAFF

clone_size: NA
d_call: NA
v_call: TRBV6-5
j_call: TRBJ1-1
cdr3_nt: TGTGCCAGCCTCCAGGACGGGAACACTGAAGCTTTCTTT
cdr3_aa: CASLQDGNTEAFF

clone_size: NA
d_call: NA
v_call: TRBV3-1/TRBV3-2
j_call: TRBJ2-5
cdr3_nt: TGTGCCAGCAATACCGGGGCATTCCAAGAGACCCAGTACTTC
cdr3_aa: CASNTGAFQETQYF

clone_size: NA
d_call: NA
v_call: TRBV18
j_call: TRBJ2-5
cdr3_nt: TGTGCCAGCTCACCCCCGGGACGAAGACAAGAGACCCAGTACTTC
cdr3_aa: CASSPPGRRQETQYF

clone_size: NA
d_call: NA
v_call: TRBV10-3
j_call: TRBJ2-4
cdr3_nt: TGTGCCATCAGTGAGTCTCGCCGCCCCATGAACATTCAGTACTTC
cdr3_aa: CAISESRRPMNIQYF

clone_size: NA
d_call: NA
v_call: TRBV11-2
j_call: TRBJ1-2
cdr3_nt: TGTGCCAGCAGCTCCCGAGGGGGCTATGGCTACACCTTC
cdr3_aa: CASSSRGGYGYTF

clone_size: NA
d_call: NA
v_call: TRBV6-5
j_call: TRBJ2-1
cdr3_nt: TGTGCCAGCAGTTACAATCGAGATGAGCAGTTCTTC
cdr3_aa: CASSYNRDEQFF

clone_size: NA
d_call: NA
v_call: TRBV30
j_call: TRBJ1-5
cdr3_nt: TGTGCCTGGAGCCAAGGACAGACCGGCAATCAGCCCCAGCATTTT
cdr3_aa: CAWSQGQTGNQPQHF

clone_size: NA
d_call: NA
v_call: TRBV3-1/TRBV3-2
j_call: TRBJ1-6
cdr3_nt: TGTGCCAGCAGCCAAGAAACCGAAGGGGACTCACCCCTCCACTTT
cdr3_aa: CASSQETEGDSPLHF

clone_size: NA
d_call: TRBD1
v_call: TRBV2
j_call: TRBJ1-4
cdr3_nt: TGTGCCAGCATCGGATGGGGACAGAGAGGCAAACTGTTTTTT
cdr3_aa: CASIGWGQRGKLFF

clone_size: NA
d_call: NA
v_call: TRBV5-1
j_call: TRBJ1-1
cdr3_nt: TGCGCCAGCAGCTTACGATCGGGGGTGAGCACTGAAGCTTTCTTT
cdr3_aa: CASSLRSGVSTEAFF

clone_size: NA
d_call: NA
v_call: TRBV7-9
j_call: TRBJ2-6
cdr3_nt: TGTGCCAGCAGGGTCAAAGGAACTTTCTCTGGGGCCAACGTCCTGACTTTC
cdr3_aa: CASRVKGTFSGANVLTF

clone_size: NA
d_call: NA
v_call: TRBV7-2
j_call: TRBJ1-2
cdr3_nt: TGTGCCAGCGGCATGGCAGTCGCATTCTATGGCTACACCTTC
cdr3_aa: CASGMAVAFYGYTF

clone_size: NA
d_call: NA
v_call: TRBV11-1
j_call: TRBJ2-3
cdr3_nt: TGTGCCAGCAGCTTAGGCCTTAGCACAGATACGCAGTATTTT
cdr3_aa: CASSLGLSTDTQYF

clone_size: NA
d_call: NA
v_call: TRBV4-1
j_call: TRBJ1-1
cdr3_nt: TGCGCCAGCAGCCCGACGCTGGTGGTCACTGAAGCTTTCTTT
cdr3_aa: CASSPTLVVTEAFF

clone_size: once
d_call: NA
v_call: TRBV30
j_call: TRBJ2-1
cdr3_nt: TGTGCCTGGAGTGTACTCCTACACAATGAGCAGTTCTTC
cdr3_aa: CAWSVLLHNEQFF

clone_size: NA
d_call: NA
v_call: TRBV9
j_call: TRBJ2-5
cdr3_nt: TGTGCCAGCAGCAATGGGGCTCCTCTCGGTGAGACCCAGTACTTC
cdr3_aa: CASSNGAPLGETQYF

clone_size: NA
d_call: NA
v_call: TRBV4-2
j_call: TRBJ2-5
cdr3_nt: TGTGCCAGCAGCCTAGGGGACGGGGTACAAGAGACCCAGTACTTC
cdr3_aa: CASSLGDGVQETQYF

clone_size: NA
d_call: NA
v_call: TRBV10-3
j_call: TRBJ1-3
cdr3_nt: TGTGCCATCGTTCGAGGGACTGGAAACACCATATATTTT
cdr3_aa: CAIVRGTGNTIYF

clone_size: NA
d_call: NA
v_call: TRBV7-6
j_call: TRBJ2-1
cdr3_nt: TGTGCCAGCAGCTTGGAAGGGGTCGAGCAGTTCTTC
cdr3_aa: CASSLEGVEQFF

clone_size: NA
d_call: NA
v_call: TRBV7-9
j_call: TRBJ1-4
cdr3_nt: TGTGCCAGCAGCTTTCGTGGAAAACTGTTTTTT
cdr3_aa: CASSFRGKLFF

clone_size: NA
d_call: NA
v_call: TRBV19
j_call: TRBJ1-5
cdr3_nt: TGTGCCAGTAGTACCTCCCGACAATATCAACAGCCCCAGCATTTT
cdr3_aa: CASSTSRQYQQPQHF

clone_size: NA
d_call: TRBD1
v_call: TRBV7-9
j_call: TRBJ1-5
cdr3_nt: TGTGCCAGCAGCTTGGGGCAGGGGGTTAATCAGCCCCAGCATTTT
cdr3_aa: CASSLGQGVNQPQHF

clone_size: NA
d_call: TRBD2
v_call: TRBV7-3
j_call: TRBJ2-5
cdr3_nt: TGTGCCAGCAGCCCGGGGACTAGCGGGGGACTGGGAGAGACCCAGTACTTC
cdr3_aa: CASSPGTSGGLGETQYF

clone_size: NA
d_call: NA
v_call: TRBV11-1
j_call: TRBJ2-1
cdr3_nt: TGTGCCAGCAGCTCTAGTTATCCGGTGCAGTTCTTC
cdr3_aa: CASSSSYPVQFF

clone_size: NA
d_call: NA
v_call: TRBV3-1/TRBV3-2
j_call: TRBJ1-6
cdr3_nt: TGTGCCAGCAGCCAAGTAGGGGAGTCACCCCTCCACTTT
cdr3_aa: CASSQVGESPLHF

clone_size: NA
d_call: NA
v_call: TRBV24-1
j_call: TRBJ1-2
cdr3_nt: TGTGCCACCAGTTTATCCGGGTATAATGGCTACACCTTC
cdr3_aa: CATSLSGYNGYTF

clone_size: NA
d_call: NA
v_call: TRBV28
j_call: TRBJ1-4
cdr3_nt: TGTGCCAGTGGGTTTGGGTTTGGAGGGGAAAAACTGTTTTTT
cdr3_aa: CASGFGFGGEKLFF

clone_size: few
d_call: NA
v_call: TRBV5-4
j_call: TRBJ2-7
cdr3_nt: TGTGCCAGCAGCTTGCGGGGCGAAGGCGAGCAGTACTTC
cdr3_aa: CASSLRGEGEQYF

clone_size: NA
d_call: NA
v_call: TRBV4-1
j_call: TRBJ1-2
cdr3_nt: TGCGCCAGCAGCCAAGAATTCCGGGACTATGGCTACACCTTC
cdr3_aa: CASSQEFRDYGYTF

clone_size: NA
d_call: NA
v_call: TRBV11-2
j_call: TRBJ2-1
cdr3_nt: TGTGCCAGCAGCTCAGGAATGGAAGGCGTCAGTGAGGGTGAGCAGTTCTTC
cdr3_aa: CASSSGMEGVSEGEQFF

clone_size: NA
d_call: NA
v_call: TRBV7-8
j_call: TRBJ1-2
cdr3_nt: TGTGCCAGCAACCGAGCCCCAACGGTAGCTAACTATGGCTACACCTTC
cdr3_aa: CASNRAPTVANYGYTF

clone_size: few
d_call: NA
v_call: TRBV6-5
j_call: TRBJ2-1
cdr3_nt: TGTGCCAGCAGCCAAACAGGGTACGACTACAATGAGCAGTTCTTC
cdr3_aa: CASSQTGYDYNEQFF

clone_size: NA
d_call: TRBD1
v_call: TRBV28
j_call: TRBJ2-7
cdr3_nt: TGTGCCAGCAGTTTCCCTCCGACAGGGGGCTACGAGCAGTACTTC
cdr3_aa: CASSFPPTGGYEQYF

clone_size: NA
d_call: TRBD1
v_call: TRBV28
j_call: TRBJ1-4
cdr3_nt: TGTGCCAGCAGAGGGACAGAAGGAAAACTGTTTTTT
cdr3_aa: CASRGTEGKLFF

clone_size: NA
d_call: NA
v_call: TRBV29-1
j_call: TRBJ1-1
cdr3_nt: TGCAGCGTTGAAGATGGGGCAGGGGTCGTGAACACTGAAGCTTTCTTT
cdr3_aa: CSVEDGAGVVNTEAFF

clone_size: NA
d_call: NA
v_call: TRBV27
j_call: TRBJ1-6
cdr3_nt: TGTGCCAGCAGTTTAAGTTTCGACAGACTCCTTAGCATCACTCCATCTTATAATTCACCCCTCCACTTT
cdr3_aa: CASSLSFDRLLSITPSYNSPLHF

clone_size: NA
d_call: NA
v_call: TRBV7-9
j_call: TRBJ2-7
cdr3_nt: TGTGCCAGCAGCTTGTGGGGGCCCCACGAGCAGTACTTC
cdr3_aa: CASSLWGPHEQYF